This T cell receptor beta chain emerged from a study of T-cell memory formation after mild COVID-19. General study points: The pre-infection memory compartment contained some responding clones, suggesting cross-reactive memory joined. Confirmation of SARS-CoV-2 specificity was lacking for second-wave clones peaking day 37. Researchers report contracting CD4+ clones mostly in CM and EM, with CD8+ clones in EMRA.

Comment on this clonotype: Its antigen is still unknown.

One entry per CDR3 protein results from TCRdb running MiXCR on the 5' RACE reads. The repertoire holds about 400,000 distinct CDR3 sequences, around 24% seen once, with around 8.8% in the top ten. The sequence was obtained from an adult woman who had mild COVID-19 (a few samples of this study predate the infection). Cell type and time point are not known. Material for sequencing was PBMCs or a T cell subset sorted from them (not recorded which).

CDR3 amino acids: CASSLRQGGNGYTF. CDR3 sequence (DNA): TGTGCCAGCAGTTTACGGCAGGGGGGGAATGGCTACACCTTC. The V and J genes are TRBV12-3 or TRBV12-4 and TRBJ1-2, with 7 bases that match TRBD1. The CDR3 covers 14 residues. The junction had 6 bases not matched to a gene; V was cut back by 2 bases and J by 6 bases.